The source of this TCR beta chain is a study of blood T cell repertoires in COVID-19. Turning to the study itself: Recovery meant two consecutive negative NP/OP PCR tests, professional clearance, or resolved symptoms. Some COVID-19 samples were acute and others convalescent; all came from the United States, Italy and Spain.

The V gene's germline CDR1 is KGHSH and CDR2 LQKENI. The CDR3 covers 16 residues. Trimming removed 2 bases at V and 2 bases at J, with 15 bases between. Source study methods: Scientists estimated how many nucleated cells there were by amplifying reference gene primers. The repertoire was sequenced with immunoSEQ multiplex PCR; TCRdb's copy has only in-frame clones and lacks some. The V and J calls and clone size were taken over from that table, and D and trimming were inferred from the DNA. Of about 400,000 clones in the sample, about 89% were seen once. V and J are TRBV18 and TRBJ2-5, with D unclear. The sample was PBMCs or T cells enriched from blood (not recorded which). The TCR originated in a man in his forties in a cohort exposed to, infected with or recovered from COVID-19 (not recorded which). Here the CDR3 reads CASSPSVGAQQETQYF. CDR3 DNA: TGTGCCAGCTCACCATCCGTAGGAGCCCAACAAGAGACCCAGTACTTC.